This T cell receptor (beta chain) was recorded in a study of blood T cell repertoires in COVID-19. Study-level background: Sources were T cells, B-cell-depleted T cells, or PBMCs; the material itself was cDNA or gDNA.

The germline V gene encodes CDR1 SGHTA and CDR2 FQGNSA. The V end lost 1 base, the J end lost 5 bases, and 15 bases lay between the germline ends. CDR3 length: 16 amino acids. TCRdb's copy holds only in-frame clones and misses some; the assay was immunoSEQ multiplex PCR. This sample has about 350,000 clones, with approximately 89% found just once. This clonotype was obtained from a woman aged 60-70 years with COVID-19, enrolled during active disease. Sequenced input: peripheral blood. The chain is built from TRBV7-2 and TRBJ1-5; possibly TRBD1 for D (6 bases). The CDR3 spells CASSLEGTNSHQPQHF. CDR3 in DNA: TGTGCCAGCAGCTTAGAAGGGACAAATTCTCATCAGCCCCAGCATTTT.